Below are 18 T cell receptor beta chains sequenced from a single sample in a study of control samples from healthy donors and cancer patients. The repertoire was sequenced with immunoSEQ multiplex PCR; TCRdb's copy has only in-frame clones and lacks some. Here the sample spans roughly 190,000 clones, roughly nine tenths being singletons. Material for sequencing was blood. These receptors came from a man aged 25-45 years in good health.

This chain links TRBV19 with TRBJ1-1; no clear D. Trimming took off 1 base at V and 3 bases at J, with 6 bases between the two ends. The CDR3 extends over 13 amino acids. The germline gives CDR1 LNHDA, CDR2 SQIVND (reference sequence). The CDR3 nucleotides read TGTGCCAGTAGTATAGGGGTCGACACTGAAGCTTTCTTT. Its translation is CASSIGVDTEAFF.

The chain has TRBV6-5 and TRBJ2-1; no firm D call. V was cut by 7 bases and J by 8 bases, with 18 bases left in between. In germline, CDR1 is MNHEY, CDR2 SVGAGI. The CDR3 spans 14 residues. Here the CDR3 DNA reads TGTGCCAGCATCGTTACTTTTCCGAGCCATGAGCAGTTCTTC. Translating gives CASIVTFPSHEQFF.

In DNA, the CDR3 is TGTGCCAGCAGCCCCCCGCGAGGGAACACTGAAGCTTTCTTT. Its translation is CASSPPRGNTEAFF. The rearrangement joins TRBV4-2 to TRBJ1-1; no clear D gene. Deletions cut 4 bases from V and 1 base from J, with 10 bases between. Germline assignment: CDR1 LGHNA and CDR2 YNFKEQ. This CDR3 comprises 14 residues.

This rearrangement joins TRBV7-8 to TRBJ2-1, with 7 bases lining up with TRBD1. The CDR3 runs to 12 residues. Germline CDR1 and CDR2: SGHVS and FQNEAQ. V was clipped by 6 bases and J by 13 bases; unmatched bases: 9. CDR3 nucleotides: TGTGCCAGCAGATCGGCCGGGACAGTACAGTTCTTC. Its translation: CASRSAGTVQFF.

The V and J genes are TRBV21-1 and TRBJ1-1. TRBV21-1 is reported as a pseudogene. This CDR3 is built from 15 residues. CDR3 sequence reads: CASSKEFDGGTEAFF. DNA for the CDR3: TGTGCCAGCAGCAAAGAGTTTGACGGGGGGACTGAAGCTTTCTTT.

The V and J genes are TRBV2 and TRBJ1-2, with D hard to call. Trimming shortened V by 2 bases and J by 8 bases, and 12 bases separated the two germline ends. Germline-derived CDR1 and CDR2 are SNHLY and FYNNEI. There are 13 residues in the CDR3. The CDR3 DNA reads TGTGCCAGCAGTGAAACGCGCCCGGGGGGCTACACCTTC. It encodes CASSETRPGGYTF.

In its sample, this clone was seen once. The chain is built from TRBV3-1 (or the pseudogene TRBV3-2) and TRBJ2-1; possibly TRBD2 for D (5 bases). Germline V gives CDR1 LGHDT, CDR2 YNNKEL (reference sequence). The CDR3 covers 14 residues. The V end lost 4 bases, the J end lost 4 bases, and 11 bases lay between the germline ends. CDR3 coding DNA: TGTGCCAGCAGCCCCACCAGCGGTTACAATGAGCAGTTCTTC. This encodes CASSPTSGYNEQFF.

The V and J genes are TRBV3-1 (or the pseudogene TRBV3-2) and TRBJ2-7; D is perhaps TRBD1 or TRBD2 (5 bases each). The CDR3 is 13 residues long. V lost 4 bases and J lost 3, with 10 bases in between. Germline V gene lookup returns CDR1 LGHDT and CDR2 YNNKEL (reference sequence). The CDR3 spells CASSPGPNYEQYF. The CDR3, as DNA: TGTGCCAGCAGCCCGGGACCTAACTACGAGCAGTACTTC.

This chain connects TRBV19 to TRBJ2-2, with 8 bases identical to TRBD2. CDR3 length equals 18 residues. J lost 5 bases, V lost 5 bases, and 16 bases had no gene match. Germline assignment: CDR1 LNHDA and CDR2 SQIVND (reference sequence). CDR3 bases: TGTGCCAGTAGTGCGGGGAGCGGGGGCCTACAGAGGACCGGGGAGCTGTTTTTT. Protein sequence: CASSAGSGGLQRTGELFF.

With respect to this clone: The same CDR3 is also encoded by other DNA sequences in this sample. V usage is TRBV11-2 and J usage is TRBJ2-7, with no clear D. V was clipped by 1 base and J by 2 bases, with 6 bases between them. The CDR3 covers 13 residues. The germline CDR1 and CDR2 sequences are SGHAT and FQNNGV. The CDR3 sequence: CASSLGLTYEQYF. In nucleotides, the CDR3 is TGTGCCAGCAGCTTAGGACTCACCTACGAGCAGTACTTC.

The chain carries TRBV18 and TRBJ2-3; TRBD1 aligns across 7 bases. Germline lookup yields CDR1 KGHSH and CDR2 LQKENI. Losses at the gene ends were 5 bases for V and 2 bases for J; bases not matched to a gene: 7. This CDR3 is built from 15 residues. The CDR3 DNA reads TGTGCCAGCTCATCAACCGGGACAGTCACAGATACGCAGTATTTT. Protein: CASSSTGTVTDTQYF. Supplemented by reference TRBV18 and TRBJ2-3, the full variable domain reads NAGVMQNPRHLVRRRGQEARLRCSPMKGHSHVYWYRQLPEEGLKFMVYLQKENIIDESGMPKERFSAEFPKEGPSILRIQQVVRGDSAAYFCASSSTGTVTDTQYFGPGTRLTVL.

The J gene is TRBJ2-4, the V gene TRBV3-1 (or the pseudogene TRBV3-2); 7 bases align to TRBD2. The CDR3 runs to 13 residues. V shed 4 bases, J shed 7 bases, and the junction held 4 bases outside the gene matches. Germline CDR1 is LGHDT and CDR2 is YNNKEL (reference sequence). CDR3 bases: TGTGCCAGCAGCCTTGGGAGGGAGAACATTCAGTACTTC. Translation: CASSLGRENIQYF.

V usage is TRBV7-9 and J usage is TRBJ1-2, with D tentatively TRBD1 (5 bases). V lost 2 bases, J lost 8 bases, and 12 bases lay in between. Germline loops: CDR1 SEHNR, CDR2 FQNEAQ (reference sequence). This CDR3 has 13 amino acids. The chain's CDR3 is CASSLRDARGYTF. The CDR3, as DNA: TGTGCCAGCAGCTTAAGGGACGCCCGGGGCTACACCTTC.

The chain uses TRBV19 and TRBJ1-1; D is perhaps TRBD1 (6 bases). V lost 1 base to trimming and J lost 3 bases, with 15 bases between them. Germline V gene data show CDR1 as LNHDA and CDR2 as SQIVND (reference sequence). The CDR3 has 16 amino acids. CDR3 bases: TGTGCCAGTAGTATAGTCGACGGACAGCTCGACACTGAAGCTTTCTTT. It specifies CASSIVDGQLDTEAFF.

The chain employs TRBV4-1 and TRBJ1-1, with a possible D match to TRBD1 (5 bases). The CDR3 is 12 amino acids. The V and J ends lost 7 bases and 5 bases respectively, with 11 bases between them. Germline CDR1 reads MGHRA; CDR2 reads YSYEKL. The CDR3: CASNRGGTEAFF. Written as DNA, the CDR3 is TGCGCCAGCAATCGGGGGGGGACTGAAGCTTTCTTT.

The rearrangement uses TRBV27 and TRBJ2-7; 12 nucleotides line up with TRBD1. CDR1 is MNHEY and CDR2 is SMNVEV in the germline V gene (reference sequence). There are 15 residues in the CDR3. V shed 3 bases and J 5 bases; nucleotides not matched to a gene: 5. The DNA of the CDR3 is TGTGCCAGCAGTTTCCGGGACAGGGGGCTCGACGAGCAGTACTTC. It yields the protein CASSFRDRGLDEQYF.

This sequence joins TRBV6-4 and TRBJ2-7; the D gene is possibly TRBD2 (6 bases). From germline, CDR1 is MRHNA and CDR2 SNTAGT. V lost 3 bases and J lost 7, with 16 bases in between. The CDR3 runs to 14 residues. CDR3 protein: CASSENPGAGEQYF. The CDR3 coding sequence is TGTGCCAGCAGTGAGAATCCGGGCGCGGGGGAGCAGTACTTC.

The rearrangement uses TRBV10-3 and TRBJ1-6; D is perhaps TRBD1 (5 bases). This CDR3 has 16 residues. Trimming took off 5 bases at V and 0 bases at J, with 11 bases between the two ends. Germline-derived CDR1 and CDR2 are ENHRY and SYGVKD. CDR3 in amino acids: CAISSTASSYNSPLHF. The CDR3, as DNA: TGTGCCATCAGTTCGACAGCGAGCTCCTATAATTCACCCCTCCACTTT.